The rows below give T cell receptor beta chains drawn from one sample of a study of CD8 T cells in Susac syndrome. TCRdb recomputed calls from the immunoSEQ multiplex PCR reads with MiXCR, one row per CDR3 protein. This table has some 200,000 distinct CDR3 sequences, roughly 92% appearing once. Sequenced sample: CD8+ T cells from PBMCs. The receptors originated from a human donor with multiple sclerosis. Both conserved end residues are part of each CDR3. A D gene is named only where the DNA matches it firmly.

d_gene: TRBD2; j_gene: TRBJ2-7; v_gene: TRBV27; CDR3aa: CASALGGSYEQYF
d_gene: NA; j_gene: TRBJ2-3; v_gene: TRBV2; CDR3aa: CASSENYGARTDTQYF
d_gene: TRBD2; j_gene: TRBJ2-5; v_gene: TRBV6-5; CDR3aa: CASSYSSGAGETQYF
d_gene: TRBD1; j_gene: TRBJ1-2; v_gene: TRBV5-4; CDR3aa: CASSLKMLTGGYGYTF
d_gene: NA; j_gene: TRBJ2-1; v_gene: TRBV13; CDR3aa: CASSSRRELNEQFF
d_gene: NA; j_gene: TRBJ1-2; v_gene: TRBV9; CDR3aa: CASSVGGYFGYTF
d_gene: TRBD1; j_gene: TRBJ1-1; v_gene: TRBV7-9; CDR3aa: CASSFGQGIHTEAFF
d_gene: NA; j_gene: TRBJ1-3; v_gene: TRBV9; CDR3aa: CASSVESGLTGNTIYF
d_gene: NA; j_gene: TRBJ2-1; v_gene: TRBV6-2/TRBV6-3; CDR3aa: CASSHDRYNEQFF
d_gene: NA; j_gene: TRBJ2-2; v_gene: TRBV4-2; CDR3aa: CASSQDQNTGELFF
d_gene: NA; j_gene: TRBJ1-1; v_gene: TRBV27; CDR3aa: CASSLSLGTEAFF
d_gene: TRBD2; j_gene: TRBJ2-2; v_gene: TRBV4-3; CDR3aa: CASSQTGTSVPGELFF
d_gene: NA; j_gene: TRBJ2-3; v_gene: TRBV30; CDR3aa: CAWTSGGDPDTQYF
d_gene: TRBD2; j_gene: TRBJ2-5; v_gene: TRBV7-7; CDR3aa: CASSGLAGETQYF
d_gene: NA; j_gene: TRBJ2-3; v_gene: TRBV7-9; CDR3aa: CASSPRDSTDTQYF
d_gene: NA; j_gene: TRBJ1-2; v_gene: TRBV20-1; CDR3aa: CSASIGYTF
d_gene: TRBD2; j_gene: TRBJ2-4; v_gene: TRBV2; CDR3aa: CASLGLAKNIQYF
d_gene: NA; j_gene: TRBJ1-5; v_gene: TRBV7-9; CDR3aa: CASSSTGQNQPQHF
d_gene: TRBD2; j_gene: TRBJ2-1; v_gene: TRBV14; CDR3aa: CASSQDWSSGGHAYNEQFF
d_gene: NA; j_gene: TRBJ2-3; v_gene: TRBV9; CDR3aa: CASSPSVTSTDTQYF
d_gene: NA; j_gene: TRBJ2-3; v_gene: TRBV20-1; CDR3aa: CSARAWTVEDTQYF
d_gene: NA; j_gene: TRBJ1-1; v_gene: TRBV5-1; CDR3aa: CASSLAGGQNTEAFF
d_gene: TRBD2; j_gene: TRBJ2-5; v_gene: TRBV7-2; CDR3aa: CASSRYPGTRLEETQYF
d_gene: TRBD2; j_gene: TRBJ2-5; v_gene: TRBV4-3; CDR3aa: CASSQGGLAGETQYF
d_gene: NA; j_gene: TRBJ1-2; v_gene: TRBV6-6; CDR3aa: CASSYSSSQDHGYTF
d_gene: TRBD2; j_gene: TRBJ2-2; v_gene: TRBV9; CDR3aa: CASSYTSGNTGELFF
d_gene: NA; j_gene: TRBJ1-2; v_gene: TRBV2; CDR3aa: CAVQRQAHGYTF
d_gene: NA; j_gene: TRBJ2-2; v_gene: TRBV13; CDR3aa: CASSLPRRFGNTGELFF
d_gene: NA; j_gene: TRBJ2-7; v_gene: TRBV12-5; CDR3aa: CASKGDEQYF
d_gene: NA; j_gene: TRBJ1-1; v_gene: TRBV5-1; CDR3aa: CASSLAPGVPNPARPTEAFF
d_gene: TRBD1; j_gene: TRBJ2-7; v_gene: TRBV14; CDR3aa: CASSQGPGQGIYEQYF
d_gene: NA; j_gene: TRBJ2-1; v_gene: TRBV2; CDR3aa: CASSGLADNEQFF
d_gene: NA; j_gene: TRBJ2-5; v_gene: TRBV12-3/TRBV12-4; CDR3aa: CASSTQRETQYF
d_gene: NA; j_gene: TRBJ1-4; v_gene: TRBV9; CDR3aa: CASSVDGTRGEKLFF
d_gene: NA; j_gene: TRBJ2-3; v_gene: TRBV27; CDR3aa: CASSWSPMGTDTQYF
d_gene: NA; j_gene: TRBJ1-4; v_gene: TRBV19; CDR3aa: CASSPTGSTGEKLFF
d_gene: NA; j_gene: TRBJ2-1; v_gene: TRBV24-1; CDR3aa: CATSDQNQKDEQFF
d_gene: TRBD2; j_gene: TRBJ2-5; v_gene: TRBV27; CDR3aa: CASSVASGGRETQYF
d_gene: TRBD2; j_gene: TRBJ2-5; v_gene: TRBV12-3/TRBV12-4; CDR3aa: CASSLGGLAGGTQETQYF
d_gene: NA; j_gene: TRBJ2-5; v_gene: TRBV9; CDR3aa: CASSGHGTPETQYF
d_gene: NA; j_gene: TRBJ1-1; v_gene: TRBV12-3/TRBV12-4; CDR3aa: CASSPTPRVPEAFF
d_gene: TRBD1; j_gene: TRBJ1-6; v_gene: TRBV2; CDR3aa: CASRQGRGDSPLHF
d_gene: TRBD2; j_gene: TRBJ2-1; v_gene: TRBV15; CDR3aa: CATSRDHGRALF
d_gene: NA; j_gene: TRBJ2-1; v_gene: TRBV5-1; CDR3aa: CASSLGDSGNEQFF
d_gene: NA; j_gene: TRBJ2-5; v_gene: TRBV27; CDR3aa: CASSLWKAHETQYF
d_gene: NA; j_gene: TRBJ2-4; v_gene: TRBV15; CDR3aa: CATSRVTSDIQYF
d_gene: TRBD1; j_gene: TRBJ2-5; v_gene: TRBV7-9; CDR3aa: CASSSRQGSQETQYF
d_gene: NA; j_gene: TRBJ1-2; v_gene: TRBV7-9; CDR3aa: CASSLYGGPSYGYTF
d_gene: TRBD1; j_gene: TRBJ1-2; v_gene: TRBV9; CDR3aa: CASSGLTGRKAGYTF
d_gene: TRBD2; j_gene: TRBJ2-7; v_gene: TRBV18; CDR3aa: CASSPQGSASGTYEQYF
d_gene: NA; j_gene: TRBJ2-2; v_gene: TRBV20-1; CDR3aa: CSVLVENTGELFF
d_gene: TRBD2; j_gene: TRBJ2-1; v_gene: TRBV30; CDR3aa: CAYKGAGGVNEQFF
d_gene: NA; j_gene: TRBJ2-7; v_gene: TRBV6-5; CDR3aa: CASSFRQTDYEQYF
d_gene: NA; j_gene: TRBJ2-2; v_gene: TRBV4-1; CDR3aa: CASSQAPQETLAGELFF
d_gene: TRBD1; j_gene: TRBJ2-7; v_gene: TRBV4-3; CDR3aa: CASSQVQGAYEQYF